This is a list of T cell receptor beta chains from one sample in a study of blood T cell repertoires in COVID-19. Using immunoSEQ multiplex PCR, the repertoire was profiled, and TCRdb retains in-frame clones only, with some absent. Among 200,000 to 250,000 clones listed, 81% were seen once. Sequenced: PBMCs or T cells enriched from blood (not recorded which). The receptors derive from a woman between 45 and 65 years old with acute COVID-19. Each CDR3 is given with its conserved first and last residue. A D gene is named only where the DNA matches it firmly. Only part of the rows carry a size: once, few, many, or a class if the clone is expanded.

len,d_gene,abundance,j_gene,v_gene,CDR3nt,CDR3aa
15,NA,once,TRBJ2-3,TRBV9,TGTGCCAGCAGCTCGCGGGGAGGAAGGGGTGATACGCAGTATTTT,CASSSRGGRGDTQYF
14,NA,few,TRBJ1-3,TRBV4-1,TGCGCCAGCAGCCCCCAGGATTCTGGAAACACCATATATTTT,CASSPQDSGNTIYF
15,NA,NA,TRBJ1-2,TRBV28,TGTGCCAGCAGTTTGAGAGGGCGTCCCATCTATGGCTACACCTTC,CASSLRGRPIYGYTF
12,NA,few,TRBJ2-1,TRBV10-3,TGTGCCATCAGTGACGGGTCTTATGAGCAGTTCTTC,CAISDGSYEQFF
14,NA,few,TRBJ2-2,TRBV7-2,TGTGCCAGCAGCGGCACAGGGAACACCGGGGAGCTGTTTTTT,CASSGTGNTGELFF
14,NA,NA,TRBJ2-5,TRBV7-2,TGTGCCAGCAGCTTAGTCGGCGGGGCAGAGACCCAGTACTTC,CASSLVGGAETQYF
21,TRBD1,NA,TRBJ1-3,TRBV23-1,TGCGCCATCGAACACCCCCGTATCGGGACAGGGACTGACGACGGGACGAACACCATATATTTT,CAIEHPRIGTGTDDGTNTIYF
16,NA,few,TRBJ1-1,TRBV10-3,TGTGCCATCAGTGAGTCGTGGCGGGAGATGAACACTGAAGCTTTCTTT,CAISESWREMNTEAFF
12,NA,once,TRBJ1-2,TRBV18,TGTGCCAGCTCGCGGGAGGACTATGGCTACACCTTC,CASSREDYGYTF
11,NA,NA,TRBJ2-7,TRBV6-5,TGTGCCAGCCGACAAAACTACGAGCAGTACTTC,CASRQNYEQYF
16,NA,NA,TRBJ2-6,TRBV28,TGTGCCAGCAGTTTATGGTTCAGCTCTGGGGCCAACGTCCTGACTTTC,CASSLWFSSGANVLTF
14,NA,NA,TRBJ2-3,TRBV28,TGTGCCAGCAGCTCTGGAGGGGGCACAGATACGCAGTATTTT,CASSSGGGTDTQYF
16,NA,NA,TRBJ2-1,TRBV29-1,TGCAGCGTTGGACTCCCATGGGGGGTTATGGGGAATGAGCAGTTCTTC,CSVGLPWGVMGNEQFF
14,NA,NA,TRBJ1-1,TRBV7-3,TGTGCCAGCAGTTCAGGGCCTACGAACACTGAAGCTTTCTTT,CASSSGPTNTEAFF
16,TRBD1,NA,TRBJ1-1,TRBV28,TGTGCCAGCAGCTCGGGCCCGGGACAGGTGAACACTGAAGCTTTCTTT,CASSSGPGQVNTEAFF
17,TRBD2,NA,TRBJ2-1,TRBV5-6,TGTGCCAGCAGCTTGGGGTTAGCGGGGGGCAAATACAATGAGCAGTTCTTC,CASSLGLAGGKYNEQFF
12,NA,NA,TRBJ1-5,TRBV6-2/TRBV6-3,TGTGCCAGCAGTACACCAGCGGGGCCCCAGCATTTT,CASSTPAGPQHF
15,TRBD2,NA,TRBJ2-1,TRBV15,TGTGCCACCAGCCCCTCGGGGAGGGCGATCAATGAGCAGTTCTTC,CATSPSGRAINEQFF
14,TRBD1,NA,TRBJ1-5,TRBV19,TGTGCCAGTAAACAGGGGCAGGGCAATCAGCCCCAGCATTTT,CASKQGQGNQPQHF
16,NA,NA,TRBJ2-4,TRBV19,TGTGCCAGTAGTATAGCCCTAGCTGGGGCCAAAAACATTCAGTACTTC,CASSIALAGAKNIQYF
11,NA,NA,TRBJ1-6,TRBV28,TGTGCCAGCGGCCTCAATTCACCCCTCCACTTT,CASGLNSPLHF
13,NA,NA,TRBJ2-7,TRBV11-1,TGTGCCAGCAGCCCGAGGCGGGGCTACGAGCAGTACTTC,CASSPRRGYEQYF
15,TRBD2,once,TRBJ2-5,TRBV5-4,TGTGCCAGCAGCTGGACTAGCGGGCTCCAAGAGACCCAGTACTTC,CASSWTSGLQETQYF
14,NA,NA,TRBJ2-1,TRBV27,TGTGCCAGCAGTTCCCAGGTTCGAGACAATGAGCAGTTCTTC,CASSSQVRDNEQFF
14,NA,NA,TRBJ1-2,TRBV28,TGTGCCAGCAGAACTGACATGTTTAACTATGGCTACACCTTC,CASRTDMFNYGYTF
17,TRBD2,NA,TRBJ2-7,TRBV5-4,TGTGCCAGCAGCTTGGCGGGTACTAGCGGGGGTTCCTACGAGCAGTACTTC,CASSLAGTSGGSYEQYF
15,NA,NA,TRBJ2-7,TRBV6-5,TGTGCCAGCAGTAACCGGGACACAGGTACCTACGAGCAGTACTTC,CASSNRDTGTYEQYF
15,NA,NA,TRBJ1-1,TRBV6-5,TGTGCCAGCAGGACTTACAGGAGCGGGGACACTGAAGCTTTCTTT,CASRTYRSGDTEAFF
13,NA,NA,TRBJ1-5,TRBV30,TGTGCCTGGAGTGGAGGGGGGGGTCAGCCCCAGCATTTT,CAWSGGGGQPQHF